This paragraph covers one T cell receptor (beta chain) sequence. Original processing notes: The assay estimated nucleated cells by amplifying reference gene primers. Libraries were prepared by immunoSEQ multiplex PCR; TCRdb keeps only in-frame clonotypes and omits some of them. The D gene and trimming were derived from the DNA, and the V and J assignments and clone size from that table. The sample shows 200,000 to 250,000 clones, 85% of them seen only once. This sample was included in a study of blood T cell repertoires in COVID-19. In the study overall: Sites across the United States, Italy and Spain contributed samples from acute and convalescent COVID-19. T cells, B-cell-depleted T cells, or PBMCs provided the cDNA or gDNA that served as material.

The CDR3 length is 13 residues. Germline V gives CDR1 LGHDT, CDR2 YNNKEL (reference sequence). Trimming pared 4 bases from V and 0 bases from J, leaving 3 bases between. Assignment of participants to cohorts was predicated upon participant-reported clinical history. The chain combines TRBV3-1 (or the pseudogene TRBV3-2) with TRBJ2-2; D remains ambiguous. Material for sequencing was PBMCs or T cells enriched from blood (not recorded which). The sequence was obtained from a man aged 35 to 55 who had recovered from COVID-19. CDR3: CASSRANTGELFF. CDR3 DNA sequence: TGTGCCAGCAGCCGAGCGAACACCGGGGAGCTGTTTTTT.